The 31 T cell receptor beta chains below come from one sample, sequenced in a study of post-analysis software for immune sequencing data. These TCRs are of unknown antigen specificity. General observations from the study: Controls showed lower frequencies than patients for roughly five TRBV segments, and TRBV5-6, TRBV5-1 and TRBV20-1 were among these.

The library was made from cDNA and included unique molecular identifiers. One entry per CDR3 protein, called by TCRdb with MiXCR from the PCR reads. Of 800,000 to 950,000 distinct CDR3 sequences detected, roughly 50% appear once; the ten largest clones hold 4% to 5.5%. The source material was blood. The receptors here all came from a girl aged 10 to 17 with multiple sclerosis.

There are a few counts of this clonotype. The chain joins TRBV29-1 to TRBJ2-3; the D gene is possibly TRBD2 (6 bases). CDR1 and CDR2 (germline): SQVTM, ANQGSEA. The V and J ends lost 7 bases and 1 base respectively, with 18 bases between them. The CDR3 length is 15 residues. The CDR3 DNA is TGCAGCGGAAAAGCGTACCCGGGGGGCACAGATACGCAGTATTTT. Translated: CSGKAYPGGTDTQYF.

This clonotype has only a few counts. This chain uses TRBV5-1 with TRBJ2-1; the D gene is possibly TRBD2 (5 bases). The CDR3 is 11 amino acids. Trimming pared 2 bases from V and 9 bases from J, leaving 6 bases between. Germline lookup yields CDR1 SGHRS and CDR2 YFSETQ. CDR3 loop: CASSFRGEQFF. The CDR3 nucleotides read TGCGCCAGCAGCTTTCGGGGTGAGCAGTTCTTC. Full variable domain (outside the CDR3, taken from reference TRBV5-1 and TRBJ2-1): KAGVTQTPRYLIKTRGQQVTLSCSPISGHRSVSWYQQTPGQGLQFLFEYFSETQRNKGNFPGRFSGRQFSNSRSEMNVSTLELGDSALYLCASSFRGEQFFGPGTRLTVL.

V and J are TRBV5-1 and TRBJ1-2; no definite D call. V lost 0 bases and J 7 bases, leaving 10 bases between the germline ends. The CDR3 length is 13 residues. CDR1 and CDR2 (germline): SGHRS, YFSETQ. CDR3 loop: CASSLGTAPGYTF. CDR3 coding DNA: TGCGCCAGCAGCTTGGGAACAGCCCCTGGCTACACCTTC.

The chain joins TRBV5-1 to TRBJ1-5; the match to TRBD1 covers 7 bases. Germline-derived CDR1 and CDR2 are SGHRS and YFSETQ. V trimming: 7 bases; J trimming: 0 bases; junction bases outside the gene matches: 10. The CDR3 covers 16 residues. The CDR3 nucleotides are TGCGCCAGCCGAGAAGGGACAGACTATAGCAATCAGCCCCAGCATTTT. Its protein product is CASREGTDYSNQPQHF.

The CDR3 DNA reads TGCAGCGTCCATTCTAGGGCGGGCACAGATACGCAGTATTTT. Protein product: CSVHSRAGTDTQYF. The V gene is TRBV29-1, the J gene TRBJ2-3; no definite D call. The CDR3 is 14 amino acids. Trimming took 6 bases from V and 1 from J, leaving 14 bases between them. Germline V gene data show CDR1 as SQVTM and CDR2 as ANQGSEA.

This chain uses TRBV6-2 or TRBV6-3 with TRBJ2-5; 7 nucleotides agree with TRBD1. The germline gives CDR1 MNHEY, CDR2 SVGEGT. CDR3 length: 15 residues. Trimming at V came to 5 bases and at J to 4 bases, leaving 10 bases not matched to a gene. The CDR3 DNA sequence: TGTGCCAGCAGTCCCGGCCAGGGGGAAACAGAGACCCAGTACTTC. Its protein product is CASSPGQGETETQYF.

This rearrangement joins TRBV20-1 to TRBJ2-7; D gene ambiguous. The V end lost 3 bases, the J end lost 7 bases, and 19 bases lay between the germline ends. CDR3 length equals 14 residues. Germline V gene sequence: CDR1 DFQATT, CDR2 SNEGSKA (reference sequence). The CDR3 DNA reads TGCAGTGCTAGGGAGCCGACGGCTACTTGGGAGCAGTACTTC. It is translated as CSAREPTATWEQYF.

V and J are TRBV3-1 and TRBJ2-1; no reliable D call. The J call may be wrong; the DNA end is better matched by TRBJ2-7. The V gene's germline CDR1 is LGHDT and CDR2 YNNKEL (reference sequence). The CDR3 is made up of 13 amino acids. CDR3 sequence: CASSPKSYNEQYF. The CDR3 DNA follows: TGTGCCAGCAGCCCCAAATCCTACAATGAGCAGTACTTC.

This chain joins TRBV10-3 and TRBJ2-3; TRBD2 aligns across 9 bases. Unmatched junction bases numbered 4, after V lost 2 bases and J lost 1 base. This CDR3 spans 16 amino acids. Germline V gene data show CDR1 as ENHRY and CDR2 as SYGVKD. The CDR3 protein is CAISEDGGRGTDTQYF. The CDR3 region has the DNA TGTGCCATCAGTGAGGATGGCGGGAGGGGCACAGATACGCAGTATTTT.

The CDR3 is CASRISGRAHEQYF. DNA of the CDR3: TGTGCCAGCAGGATTAGCGGGAGGGCCCACGAGCAGTACTTC. The chain recombines TRBV6-2 or TRBV6-3 with TRBJ2-4; 11 bases align to TRBD2. The assigned J gene may be wrong: the sequence end matches TRBJ2-7 better. The CDR3 contains 14 residues. In germline, CDR1 is MNHEY, CDR2 SVGEGT.

The V gene is TRBV10-3, the J gene TRBJ1-1, with D possibly TRBD1 on 5 matching bases. This CDR3 spans 14 amino acids. CDR1 and CDR2 (germline): ENHRY, SYGVKD. Trimming stripped 7 bases from V and 7 bases from J, with 19 bases between. The chain's CDR3 is CAITGTSAGGEAFF. CDR3 coding DNA: TGTGCCATCACCGGGACTTCAGCCGGCGGTGAAGCTTTCTTT.

This clonotype was counted a few times. V is TRBV15 and J is TRBJ2-7; 7 positions match TRBD1. V lost 5 bases, J lost 7 bases, and 11 bases stayed unmatched. The CDR3 runs to 14 residues. Germline V gene lookup returns CDR1 LNHNV and CDR2 YYDKDF (reference sequence). CDR3 sequence reads: CATSSRQGMGEQYF. The CDR3 DNA is TGTGCCACCAGCTCCCGACAGGGTATGGGGGAGCAGTACTTC.

The CDR3 DNA sequence: TGTGCCAGCAAATTCAGCGAGGATACGCAGTATTTT. The encoded protein is CASKFSEDTQYF. This chain links TRBV7-3 with TRBJ2-3; D not resolved. V was clipped by 7 bases and J by 6 bases, with 11 bases between them. Germline V lookup: CDR1 SGHTA, CDR2 FQGTGA. The CDR3 is 12 residues long.

The chain links TRBV29-1 to TRBJ1-2; D ambiguous. The V gene lost 4 bases and the J gene lost 2 bases, with 8 bases spanning the gap. Germline CDR1 SQVTM, CDR2 ANQGSEA. The CDR3 loop spans 12 amino acids. In DNA form, the CDR3 reads TGCAGCGTTGTTCGACGGAACTATGGCTACACCTTC. Protein: CSVVRRNYGYTF. Full variable domain (remainder filled in from reference TRBV29-1 and TRBJ1-2): SAVISQKPSRDICQRGTSLTIQCQVDSQVTMMFWYRQQPGQSLTLIATANQGSEATYESGFVIDKFPISRPNLTFSTLTVSNMSPEDSSIYLCSVVRRNYGYTFGSGTRLTVV.

This clonotype was seen a handful of times. V usage is TRBV29-1 and J usage is TRBJ2-1; 7 bases match TRBD2. The CDR3 runs to 14 residues. The trim removed 4 bases at V and 3 bases at J, leaving 6 bases unmatched. The germline V gene has CDR1 SQVTM and CDR2 ANQGSEA. CDR3 region: CSVGGSGIYNEQFF. The DNA of the CDR3 is TGCAGCGTTGGGGGGAGCGGGATCTACAATGAGCAGTTCTTC.

The chain uses TRBV29-1 and TRBJ2-5; 7 bases line up with TRBD2. The J call could be wrong; TRBJ2-7 is a better fit for the DNA end. The CDR3 runs 13 residues. The germline V gene has CDR1 SQVTM and CDR2 ANQGSEA. CDR3 loop: CSVWASGTYEQYF. The DNA for the CDR3 is TGCAGCGTTTGGGCTAGCGGAACCTACGAGCAGTACTTC.

This clonotype was counted a few times. The chain uses TRBV6-4 and TRBJ2-1, with D possibly TRBD1 on 6 matching bases. The CDR3 spans 14 residues. Trimming shortened V by 3 bases and J by 9 bases, and 15 bases separated the two germline ends. Germline values: CDR1 MRHNA, CDR2 SNTAGT. CDR3 DNA sequence: TGTGCCAGCAGTGAATCCTCCGGGACAATTGAGCAGTTCTTC. Translated, it gives CASSESSGTIEQFF.

The chain carries TRBV25-1 and TRBJ1-5; no firm D call. This CDR3 has 13 residues. Germline V gives CDR1 MGHDK, CDR2 SYGVNS. V was pared by 4 bases and J by 7 bases, with 11 bases between. CDR3 sequence: CASSGKGGQPQHF. The CDR3 bases are TGTGCCAGCAGTGGAAAGGGCGGCCAGCCCCAGCATTTT.

The chain carries TRBV7-8 and TRBJ1-2, with no clear D. The CDR3 extends over 14 amino acids. Looked up from germline, CDR1 is SGHVS and CDR2 is FQNEAQ. V lost 4 bases to trimming and J lost 8 bases, with 17 bases between them. In nucleotides, the CDR3 is TGTGCCAGCAGCTCAACGGCGGGGAATAAAGGCTACACCTTC. This encodes CASSSTAGNKGYTF.

The genes are TRBV29-1 and TRBJ2-1; 7 nucleotides match TRBD2. The CDR3 sequence is 10 residues long. CDR1 and CDR2 from the germline V gene are SQVTM and ANQGSEA. J lost 7 bases, V lost 7 bases, and 1 base had no gene match. For the CDR3, the DNA is TGCAGCGGCGGGAGTAATGAGCAGTTCTTC. Translation: CSGGSNEQFF.

The chain couples TRBV20-1 to TRBJ2-7; 12 bases line up with TRBD2. J gave up 0 bases and V 1 base, and 4 bases lay outside the gene matches. The germline V gene has CDR1 DFQATT and CDR2 SNEGSKA (reference sequence). The CDR3 covers 16 residues. The CDR3 DNA follows: TGCAGTGCTAGAGGCACTAGCGGGAGGTCCTCCTACGAGCAGTACTTC. Residues: CSARGTSGRSSYEQYF.

This clonotype was picked up many times. The chain has TRBV7-3 and TRBJ2-4; tentatively, D is TRBD1 (7 bases). Trimming stripped 5 bases from V and 8 bases from J, with 22 bases between. This CDR3 has 16 amino acids. Germline loops: CDR1 SGHTA, CDR2 FQGTGA. The CDR3 region is CASSAEGAGIMDIQYF. The DNA of the CDR3 is TGTGCCAGCAGCGCCGAGGGGGCGGGAATAATGGACATTCAGTACTTC.

In its sample, this clonotype was seen a few times. The chain joins TRBV9 to TRBJ1-2; 8 bases map to TRBD1. CDR1 is SGDLS, CDR2 YYNGEE, per germline. V lost 0 bases to trimming and J lost 1 base; unmatched junction nucleotides: 5. This CDR3 is 16 amino acids long. The CDR3 DNA reads TGTGCCAGCAGCGTAGGGGACAGGCGCTTTAACTATGGCTACACCTTC. Translated, it gives CASSVGDRRFNYGYTF.

The genes are TRBV7-3 and TRBJ2-1; 9 nucleotides align to TRBD1. The V and J ends lost 5 bases and 6 bases, in that order; junction bases with no gene match: 17. The length of the CDR3 is 18 residues. Germline lookup yields CDR1 SGHTA and CDR2 FQGTGA. As DNA, the CDR3 is TGTGCCAGCAGCAAGAAGGGCGTTCGGGACAGGGCCCTCAATGAGCAGTTCTTC. This gives the protein CASSKKGVRDRALNEQFF.

This clonotype appeared a few times. The chain employs TRBV20-1 and TRBJ2-5; no reliable D call. The V and J ends lost 5 bases and 6 bases respectively, with 10 bases between them. In germline, CDR1 is DFQATT, CDR2 SNEGSKA (reference sequence). The CDR3 is 11 amino acids. Here the CDR3 reads CSARSQQTQYF. The CDR3 DNA reads as TGCAGTGCTCGATCACAGCAGACCCAGTACTTC.

Concerning this clonotype itself: At one end the junction does not follow the germline gene, possibly because of a read error. The CDR3 here is CATSNRLAPSTDAQYF. For the CDR3, the DNA is TGTGCCACCAGCAACCGACTAGCCCCTAGCACAGATGCGCAGTATTTT. The genes are TRBV15 and TRBJ2-3, with 7 bases matching TRBD2. Germline CDR1 LNHNV, CDR2 YYDKDF (reference sequence). This CDR3 contains 16 residues.

This clonotype was seen ten or more times. The chain couples TRBV29-1 to TRBJ1-2; 7 nucleotides agree with TRBD1. This CDR3 spans 14 amino acids. V was clipped by 4 bases and J by 4 bases; unmatched bases: 9. From germline, CDR1 is SQVTM and CDR2 ANQGSEA. The CDR3 protein is CSVALGTEGYGYTF. The CDR3, as DNA: TGCAGCGTTGCGCTGGGGACAGAGGGCTATGGCTACACCTTC. The variable domain in full, with the rest retrieved from reference TRBV29-1 and TRBJ1-2, is SAVISQKPSRDICQRGTSLTIQCQVDSQVTMMFWYRQQPGQSLTLIATANQGSEATYESGFVIDKFPISRPNLTFSTLTVSNMSPEDSSIYLCSVALGTEGYGYTFGSGTRLTVV.

There are a few counts of this clonotype. The gene calls are TRBV7-6 and TRBJ2-1, with TRBD2 matching over 11 bases. The junction had 9 bases not matched to a gene; V was cut back by 5 bases and J by 9 bases. Germline V gene sequence: CDR1 SGHVS, CDR2 FNYEAQ. This CDR3 has 15 residues. This CDR3 is CASSLLAGVGPEQFF. CDR3 nucleotides: TGTGCCAGCAGCCTACTAGCGGGAGTTGGCCCTGAGCAGTTCTTC.

This clonotype was detected only a few times. The chain has TRBV6-5 and TRBJ2-7; 7 bases fit TRBD1. Trimming removed 1 base from V and 0 bases from J; junction bases left unmatched: 3. This CDR3 comprises 15 residues. Germline CDR1 is MNHEY and CDR2 is SVGAGI. CDR3: CASSYWTGGSYEQYF. In nucleotides, the CDR3 is TGTGCCAGCAGTTACTGGACAGGCGGCTCCTACGAGCAGTACTTC.

V and J are TRBV5-1 and TRBJ2-6, with D possibly TRBD1 on 6 matching bases. Trimming stripped 4 bases from V and 0 bases from J, with 14 bases between. The CDR3 totals 17 residues. Per the germline V gene, CDR1 is SGHRS and CDR2 is YFSETQ. The DNA for the CDR3 is TGCGCCAGCAGCCCTGACAGGCCTGTCTCTGGGGCCAACGTCCTGACTTTC. Its translation: CASSPDRPVSGANVLTF. Based on the CDR3 plus reference TRBV5-1 and TRBJ2-6, the full variable domain is KAGVTQTPRYLIKTRGQQVTLSCSPISGHRSVSWYQQTPGQGLQFLFEYFSETQRNKGNFPGRFSGRQFSNSRSEMNVSTLELGDSALYLCASSPDRPVSGANVLTFGAGSRLTVL.

This clonotype has more than one count but fewer than ten. This chain uses TRBV6-5 with TRBJ1-2; no clear D. Per germline, CDR1 MNHEY and CDR2 SVGAGI. The ends were cut back, 0 bases at V and 0 bases at J, with 14 bases in the middle. The CDR3 extends over 17 amino acids. CDR3: CASSYSGFKVTNYGYTF. CDR3 sequence (DNA): TGTGCCAGCAGTTACTCCGGTTTTAAAGTAACTAACTATGGCTACACCTTC.